This T cell receptor (beta chain) was found in a study of blood T cell repertoires in COVID-19 (TCRdb year 2020). About the investigation overall: The collaborator samples originated in the United States, Italy and Spain and spanned the acute and convalescent phases of COVID-19. Nearly every sample came with metadata listing a de-identified subject ID, COVID-19 status, age in years and sex. The repertoires were made available in a free public database intended to serve as a resource for research on the immune response to SARS-CoV-2. Samples came from the ongoing ImmuneRACE study (first 160 participants) plus 1,254 subjects from 6 global collaborators. The material from the prospective study consisted of cDNA or gDNA derived from T cells, B-cell-depleted T cells, or PBMCs. Where available, HLA class I and class II types were taken from metadata supplied by the sample provider and were not determined by assay-based typing. The dataset comprised deeply sampled blood TCRbeta repertoires from subjects exposed to, actively infected with, or recovered from COVID-19.

TCRbeta CDR3 regions were amplified from genomic DNA using the immunoSEQ Assay, a bias-controlled multiplex PCR. Concerning the study's data processing: The number of nucleated cells in each sample was estimated from the amplification of reference gene primers within the assay. To quantify the absolute abundance of each unique TCRbeta CDR3 rearrangement, sequence reads were collapsed and filtered. For each sample, productive Simpson clonality was calculated as the square root of Simpson's diversity index over productive rearrangements. In TCRdb, the immuneACCESS table is reduced to in-frame sequences with V and J assigned. These tables do not hold every clone; where another copy was compared, an unresolved V gene accounts for under half, and the others remain unexplained. D and trimming come from the DNA, and the V and J calls and clone size come from that table. The table for this sample lists roughly 330,000 clones; roughly 87% of them were counted only once. The ten top clones hold less than 6% of the sample.

The full study reports these points: The quantity of clinical and demographic metadata differed by source and by participant and was supplied without curation.

On this clone itself: The specificity of this receptor is unknown. Base qualities are not recorded, but no much larger clone differs from it by a single base.

Participants in the prospective study were aged about 18 to 89 years, lived in 20 to 25 United States geographic areas, and enrolled through a virtual design. To assign participants to cohorts, the prospective study relied on clinical history that participants themselves reported in a screening survey and a study questionnaire. For ImmuneRACE Cohort 3, a participant was defined as recovered based on two consecutive negative NP/OP PCR tests, clearance by a healthcare professional, or resolution of symptoms. In the prospective study, whole blood, serum and a nasopharyngeal or oropharyngeal swab were collected from each participant by mobile phlebotomists. Prospective study participants could optionally give additional blood draws and questionnaires over an approximately 2-month period. Prospective study blood samples were shipped either frozen or at room temperature before DNA extraction. The origin of this receptor is a woman in her 30s who had recovered from COVID-19. The sample was PBMCs or T cells enriched from blood (not recorded which).

For the CDR3, the sequence is CATSRGTGIENEKLFF. Here is the DNA: TGTGCCACCAGCAGAGGCACAGGGATAGAAAATGAAAAACTGTTTTTT. The V gene is TRBV15 and the J gene is TRBJ1-4; the D gene is possibly TRBD1, with 6 bases matching. CDR1 and CDR2 were assigned from the germline V gene (reference sequence) as LNHNV and YYDKDF. The germline ends are 14 bases apart after V is trimmed by 1 base and J by 5 bases. Including cysteine and phenylalanine, the CDR3 has 16 amino acids. The DNA shown is the 48-base CDR3, in frame from base 1.